Following are 8 T cell receptor beta chains from one sample sequenced in a study of blood T cell repertoires in COVID-19 (dated by TCRdb to the early 2020s). The library came from the immunoSEQ multiplex PCR assay. TCRdb carries this immuneACCESS record with in-frame sequences only. Its versions omit some clonotypes, under half of them owing to an unresolved V gene in the studies checked, with the rest unexplained. The sample contains about 400,000 clones, under 90% of them found a single time. Of the sample, 1.5% to 2% falls within the top ten clones. The sample taken for sequencing was PBMCs or T cells enriched from blood (not recorded which). These receptors all come from a woman in her twenties or thirties who had recovered from COVID-19.

The chain carries TRBV10-1 and TRBJ2-5; 15 bases are shared with TRBD2. CDR3 length: 19 residues. The J segment lost 5 bases and the V segment lost 4 bases, leaving 14 bases of the junction unmatched. Per the germline V gene, CDR1 is WNHNN and CDR2 is SYGVQD (reference sequence). CDR3: CASSGGGLAGGLADETQYF. CDR3 coding DNA: TGCGCCAGCAGTGGGGGGGGACTAGCGGGAGGCCTCGCAGATGAGACCCAGTACTTC.

The gene calls are TRBV4-2 and TRBJ1-4, with 10 bases identical to TRBD1. J gave up 6 bases and V 2 bases, and 9 bases lay outside the gene matches. This CDR3 has 17 amino acids. The germline V gene has CDR1 LGHNA and CDR2 YNFKEQ. The CDR3 bases are TGTGCCAGCAGCCAACCGGGACAGGGGAGGTCAGATGAAAAACTGTTTTTT. Encoded protein: CASSQPGQGRSDEKLFF.

This clone was picked up many times. This chain connects TRBV5-1 to TRBJ2-1; TRBD1 might be the D (6 bases). V was shortened by 1 base and J by 3 bases, with 11 bases between the two germline ends. Germline lookup yields CDR1 SGHRS and CDR2 YFSETQ. CDR3 length: 15 amino acids. The CDR3 loop is CASSLTGSLYNEQFF. CDR3 nucleotides: TGCGCCAGCAGCTTGACAGGGTCCCTCTACAATGAGCAGTTCTTC.

V gene TRBV19 combines with J gene TRBJ1-1; TRBD1 aligns across 7 bases. The V and J ends lost 5 bases and 0 bases, in that order; junction bases with no gene match: 12. From germline, CDR1 is LNHDA and CDR2 SQIVND (reference sequence). This CDR3 has 17 amino acids. The DNA for the CDR3 is TGTGCCAGTAGTTTCAATCGGGACAGAACTATGAACACTGAAGCTTTCTTT. Translating it yields CASSFNRDRTMNTEAFF.

The chain links TRBV12-5 to TRBJ2-7, with D possibly being TRBD2 (5 bases). Trimming shortened V by 4 bases and J by 3 bases, and 10 bases separated the two germline ends. The length of the CDR3 is 13 residues. Germline assignment: CDR1 LGHNT and CDR2 FRNRAP. CDR3 loop: CASGSGVGYEQYF. CDR3 DNA: TGTGCTAGTGGTTCCGGGGTCGGCTACGAGCAGTACTTC.

The chain uses TRBV4-2 and TRBJ2-7, with TRBD2 matching over 13 bases. Trimming took 5 bases from V and 0 from J; bases not matched to a gene: 13. This CDR3 comprises 19 residues. Looked up from germline, CDR1 is LGHNA and CDR2 is YNFKEQ. The DNA for the CDR3 is TGTGCCAGCAGCAAACAGACTAGCGGGAGGCCAACTAGCTCCTACGAGCAGTACTTC. Its translation is CASSKQTSGRPTSSYEQYF.

The chain couples TRBV5-6 to TRBJ2-7; TRBD2 agrees at 7 bases. This CDR3 contains 14 residues. Germline V gives CDR1 SGHDT, CDR2 YYEEEE. Trimming removed 6 bases from V and 0 bases from J; junction bases left unmatched: 6. In nucleotides, the CDR3 is TGTGCCAGCAACGAGCGGGGCCTCTCCTACGAGCAGTACTTC. This translates into CASNERGLSYEQYF.

The count of this clone is one. The J gene is TRBJ1-6, the V gene TRBV9, with 11 bases fitting TRBD1. The CDR3 runs to 15 residues. V dropped 4 bases and J dropped 9; count of bases not matched to a gene: 6. Germline V CDR1 and CDR2: SGDLS, YYNGEE. The CDR3 DNA reads TGTGCCAGCAGCAAACGGACAGGGGGCGGTTCACCCCTCCACTTT. Encoded protein: CASSKRTGGGSPLHF.